Below, 18 T cell receptor beta chains from the same sample are listed, as sequenced in a study of T cell changes during pregnancy in multiple sclerosis. This table comes from immunoSEQ multiplex PCR, and its TCRdb copy is limited to in-frame clones, with some not included. Of 26,000 or so clones listed, roughly nine tenths are singletons. The sample in question was CD4+ T cells from peripheral blood mononuclear cells, obtained in the first trimester of pregnancy. All receptors come from a female donor in good health, enrolled as a control in a pregnancy study.

The count of this clone is one. The chain carries TRBV27 and TRBJ2-3, with 11 bases identical to TRBD2. This CDR3 comprises 15 residues. J lost 5 bases, V lost 5 bases, and 6 bases had no gene match. The germline V gene encodes CDR1 MNHEY and CDR2 SMNVEV (reference sequence). CDR3 in amino acids: CASSESSGRRDTQYF. CDR3 in DNA: TGTGCCAGCAGTGAATCTAGCGGGAGGCGAGATACGCAGTATTTT.

The chain combines TRBV6-5 with TRBJ1-2; D remains unclear. CDR3 length equals 10 residues. Germline V gene lookup returns CDR1 MNHEY and CDR2 SVGAGI. V was cut by 11 bases and J by 4 bases, with 8 bases left in between. The CDR3 protein is CAVQLYGYTF. Written as DNA, the CDR3 is TGTGCCGTACAGCTCTATGGCTACACCTTC.

This clone came up once. The chain joins TRBV27 to TRBJ1-1; TRBD1 matches 7 bases. This CDR3 comprises 13 residues. The V gene end was trimmed by 3 bases and the J gene end by 10 bases; junction bases not matched to a gene: 8. Germline lookup yields CDR1 MNHEY and CDR2 SMNVEV (reference sequence). DNA for the CDR3: TGTGCCAGCAGTTTGACAGGGCTCGAGGGAGCTTTCTTT. This codes for CASSLTGLEGAFF.

The rearrangement uses TRBV7-2 and TRBJ2-3; the match to TRBD2 covers 14 bases. CDR1 and CDR2 (germline): SGHTA, FQGNSA. With V trimmed by 5 bases and J by 7 bases, 8 bases remained unmatched. CDR3 length equals 16 residues. CDR3 sequence reads: CASSPRLAGGVNTQYF. In DNA form, the CDR3 reads TGTGCCAGCAGCCCAAGACTAGCGGGAGGGGTAAATACGCAGTATTTT.

The sample holds one count of this clone. The chain combines TRBV30 with TRBJ2-5; D uncertain. V gave up 2 bases and J gave up 5 bases, with 12 bases separating them. CDR3 length: 13 amino acids. Per germline, CDR1 GTSNPN and CDR2 SVGIG (reference sequence). The CDR3 reads CAWSRDSAETQYF. As DNA, the CDR3 is TGTGCCTGGAGTCGCGACTCGGCGGAGACCCAGTACTTC.

J is TRBJ1-2 and V is TRBV2; D not certain. Germline V CDR1 and CDR2: SNHLY, FYNNEI. The CDR3 spans 15 residues. The V and J ends lost 0 bases and 8 bases respectively, with 16 bases between them. CDR3 region: CASSEAGAERGGYTF. CDR3 nucleotides: TGTGCCAGCAGTGAAGCAGGCGCGGAACGGGGAGGCTACACCTTC.

In its sample, this clone was seen once. The chain employs TRBV5-1 and TRBJ1-1, with D maybe TRBD1 (6 bases). Between the trimmed V and J ends, which lost 3 bases and 4 bases, there was a span of 16 bases. This CDR3 has 15 amino acids. Germline V gene lookup returns CDR1 SGHRS and CDR2 YFSETQ. DNA for the CDR3: TGCGCCAGCAGCTGGGGGCAGGACCTAGGCACTGAAGCTTTCTTT. It codes for CASSWGQDLGTEAFF.

The rearrangement joins TRBV28 to TRBJ2-5; tentatively, D is TRBD2 (6 bases). CDR1 MDHEN and CDR2 SYDVKM come from the germline V gene. The CDR3 has 13 amino acids. Trimming pared 6 bases from V and 2 bases from J, leaving 10 bases between. The CDR3 spells CASRDYTQETQYF. In DNA form, the CDR3 reads TGTGCCAGCAGGGACTATACTCAAGAGACCCAGTACTTC. The entire variable domain, with the rest obtained from reference TRBV28 and TRBJ2-5, is as follows: DVKVTQSSRYLVKRTGEKVFLECVQDMDHENMFWYRQDPGLGLRLIYFSYDVKMKEKGDIPEGYSVSREKKERFSLILESASTNQTSMYLCASRDYTQETQYFGPGTRLLVL.

The chain links TRBV5-1 to TRBJ2-7; tentatively, D is TRBD1 (5 bases). The CDR3 is 14 amino acids. V lost 0 bases to trimming and J lost 9 bases, with 16 bases between them. In germline, CDR1 is SGHRS, CDR2 YFSETQ. CDR3 in amino acids: CASSLASGFRGQYF. CDR3 nucleotides: TGCGCCAGCAGCTTGGCTTCAGGGTTTAGGGGGCAGTACTTC.

The J gene is TRBJ1-1, the V gene TRBV2; TRBD1 is a possible D gene (5 bases). Trimming removed 3 bases from V and 2 bases from J, with 19 bases in between. Looked up from germline, CDR1 is SNHLY and CDR2 is FYNNEI. The CDR3 is made up of 17 amino acids. The chain's CDR3 is CASSDNPRDSHNTEAFF. CDR3 in DNA: TGTGCCAGCAGTGATAACCCCAGAGACAGCCATAACACTGAAGCTTTCTTT.

The chain is built from TRBV4-3 and TRBJ1-1; D is unclear. Trimming shortened V by 0 bases and J by 4 bases, and 12 bases separated the two germline ends. CDR1 is LGHNA and CDR2 is YSLEER in the germline V gene. CDR3 length: 15 amino acids. CDR3 DNA sequence: TGCGCCAGCAGCCAAGAGGCGGGGTATGGCACTGAAGCTTTCTTT. Translation: CASSQEAGYGTEAFF.

The chain has TRBV7-9 and TRBJ1-5; possible D gene TRBD1, 5 bases. V dropped 5 bases and J dropped 1 base, with 12 bases sitting between them. The CDR3 sequence is 15 residues long. Per germline, CDR1 SEHNR and CDR2 FQNEAQ (reference sequence). The CDR3 reads CASSQFRGSNQPQHF. CDR3 coding DNA: TGTGCCAGCAGCCAATTCCGGGGGAGCAATCAGCCCCAGCATTTT.

This clone was picked up one time. The V and J genes are TRBV21-1 and TRBJ2-7; TRBD1, the D gene given by the table, was not confirmed from the DNA. TRBV21-1 is a listed pseudogene. This CDR3 is built from 15 residues. The CDR3 loop reads CASTTRTHLIYEQYF. For the CDR3, the DNA is TGTGCCAGCACCACCCGGACACATTTAATCTACGAGCAGTACTTC.

This clone has just a few counts. This chain connects TRBV7-9 to TRBJ2-7; TRBD1 matches 8 bases. The CDR3 totals 16 residues. In germline, CDR1 is SEHNR, CDR2 FQNEAQ (reference sequence). V was clipped by 5 bases and J by 5 bases; unmatched bases: 14. In nucleotides, the CDR3 is TGTGCCAGCAGCCCATTACAGACAGGGGTTGCCAACGAGCAGTACTTC. Protein product: CASSPLQTGVANEQYF.

This clone was detected once. The chain couples TRBV19 to TRBJ1-1; weak D call: TRBD1 (6 bases). Germline CDR1 and CDR2: LNHDA and SQIVND (reference sequence). V lost 5 bases and J lost 11, with 15 bases in between. The CDR3 totals 12 residues. CDR3 region: CASSLTGPGAFF. In DNA form, the CDR3 reads TGTGCCAGTAGTCTCACAGGGCCTGGGGCTTTCTTT.

The rearrangement uses TRBV9 and TRBJ1-2; TRBD1 matches 7 bases. Germline trimming cut 2 bases from V and 3 bases from J; bases unmatched to any gene: 4. CDR1 SGDLS and CDR2 YYNGEE come from the germline V gene. The CDR3 spans 14 residues. CDR3 DNA: TGTGCCAGCAGCGTCCGGGACAGCCACTATGGCTACACCTTC. Its protein is CASSVRDSHYGYTF.

The genes are TRBV7-9 and TRBJ2-2, with a possible D match to TRBD2 (5 bases). Germline lookup yields CDR1 SEHNR and CDR2 FQNEAQ (reference sequence). The CDR3 contains 17 residues. Trimming stripped 0 bases from V and 3 bases from J, with 14 bases between. CDR3 sequence (DNA): TGTGCCAGCAGCTTAGCATCAATGCTGAGGGACACCGGGGAGCTGTTTTTT. Residues: CASSLASMLRDTGELFF.

The genes are TRBV5-8 and TRBJ2-3, with TRBD1 matching over 10 bases. V was pared by 7 bases and J by 4 bases, with 15 bases of the junction left unmatched. Germline V gene data show CDR1 as SGHTS and CDR2 as YDEGEE. CDR3 length: 17 residues. The CDR3 region has the DNA TGTGCCAGCTGCCCCGGGACAGGGGTTGTTAGTGCAGATACGCAGTATTTT. Translating gives CASCPGTGVVSADTQYF.